This TCR beta chain derives from a study of beta chain features in type 1 diabetes. Across the whole study: Healthy donors and patients showed comparable age, gender and cell yields.

Expressed TCRB transcripts were sequenced, since all the RNA that had been isolated was reverse transcribed. TCRdb keeps only in-frame clones here, not all; method: immunoSEQ multiplex PCR. The profile shows 350,000 to 400,000 clones, more than 13% of them singletons. The CDR3 runs 12 residues. Germline CDR1 reads SEHNR; CDR2 reads FQNEAQ (reference sequence). V trimming: 0 bases; J trimming: 10 bases; junction bases outside the gene matches: 1. The source of this sequence is a young woman in good health. Sequenced sample: naive CD4+ T cells from blood. The chain employs TRBV7-9 and TRBJ1-1, with 8 nucleotides matching TRBD1. The CDR3 spells CASSLAGTGAFF. The CDR3 nucleotides are TGTGCCAGCAGCTTAGCCGGGACAGGAGCTTTCTTT.